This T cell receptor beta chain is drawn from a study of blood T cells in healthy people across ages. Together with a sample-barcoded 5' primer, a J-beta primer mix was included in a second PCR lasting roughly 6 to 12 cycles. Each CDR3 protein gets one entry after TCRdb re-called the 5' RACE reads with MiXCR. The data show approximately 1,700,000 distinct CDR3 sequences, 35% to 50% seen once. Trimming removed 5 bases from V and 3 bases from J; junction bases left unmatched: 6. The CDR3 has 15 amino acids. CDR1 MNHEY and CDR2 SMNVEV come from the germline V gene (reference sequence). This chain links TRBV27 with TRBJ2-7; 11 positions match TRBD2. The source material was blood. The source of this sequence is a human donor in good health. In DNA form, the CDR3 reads TGTGCCAGCAGTCGTTCGACTAGCGGGGTCTACGAGCAGTACTTC. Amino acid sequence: CASSRSTSGVYEQYF.